The entry below gives a single T cell receptor (beta chain) sequence along with its context. Its antigen is not identified. Ophthalmopathy cases met thresholds of Clinical Activity Score at least 3, NOSPECS grade at least 4 and duration under 3 months. Diagnoses rested on clinical symptoms, serum thyroxine and TRAb, thyroid ultrasound and orbital computed tomography. Using RNA transcripts as the source, TCR beta CDR3 regions were amplified. During a first-round RT-PCR of the TCR CDR3, the HTBI primer set was used. In TCRdb, the multiplex PCR reads were re-called with MiXCR into one record per CDR3 protein. In the table there are some 490,000 distinct CDR3 sequences, roughly 23% of which are singletons. This record comes from a study of T cells in Graves' hyperthyroidism and ophthalmopathy. General study results and limits: Most thyroid-expanded clonotypes above 0.001 were also found in blood.

What was sequenced was blood. This clonotype was obtained from a woman between 65 and 79 years old with Graves' ophthalmopathy.

CDR3 residues: CASSYETGGRYEQYF. The CDR3 nucleotides are TGTGCCAGCAGTTACGAGACAGGGGGGCGATACGAGCAGTACTTC. The rearrangement uses TRBV6-6 and TRBJ2-7, with 9 bases aligning to TRBD1. The CDR3 is 15 amino acids. Trimming took 2 bases from V and 4 from J; bases not matched to a gene: 6. CDR1 MNHNY and CDR2 SVGAGI come from the germline V gene (reference sequence).